The 2 T cell receptor beta chains listed next were all sequenced from one sample in a study of blood T cells in healthy people across ages. The second PCR ran roughly 6 to 11 cycles with a sample-barcoded 5' primer and J-beta primers. TCRdb redid the calling of the 5' RACE reads with MiXCR, one entry per CDR3 protein. Of 1.5 million to 2 million distinct CDR3 sequences listed, roughly 27% are singletons. The sequenced material came from blood. All receptors come from a woman in her 30s in good health.

This clonotype was picked up a small number of times. This chain links TRBV20-1 with TRBJ1-5; tentatively, D is TRBD1 (5 bases). The V end lost 4 bases, the J end lost 7 bases, and 17 bases lay between the germline ends. Germline values: CDR1 DFQATT, CDR2 SNEGSKA (reference sequence). The CDR3 consists of 14 residues. In nucleotides, the CDR3 is TGCAGTGCTACATCCCTAGGGGTTGGACAGCCCCAGCATTTT. Protein sequence: CSATSLGVGQPQHF.

There are many counts of this clonotype. The rearrangement joins TRBV20-1 to TRBJ2-3; the D gene is possibly TRBD1 (6 bases). From germline, CDR1 is DFQATT and CDR2 SNEGSKA (reference sequence). This CDR3 contains 15 residues. V was cut by 6 bases and J by 2 bases, with 18 bases left in between. The CDR3 nucleotides are TGCAGTGCCCCCCGGCAGGGGATAGACACAGATACGCAGTATTTT. Translating it yields CSAPRQGIDTDTQYF.